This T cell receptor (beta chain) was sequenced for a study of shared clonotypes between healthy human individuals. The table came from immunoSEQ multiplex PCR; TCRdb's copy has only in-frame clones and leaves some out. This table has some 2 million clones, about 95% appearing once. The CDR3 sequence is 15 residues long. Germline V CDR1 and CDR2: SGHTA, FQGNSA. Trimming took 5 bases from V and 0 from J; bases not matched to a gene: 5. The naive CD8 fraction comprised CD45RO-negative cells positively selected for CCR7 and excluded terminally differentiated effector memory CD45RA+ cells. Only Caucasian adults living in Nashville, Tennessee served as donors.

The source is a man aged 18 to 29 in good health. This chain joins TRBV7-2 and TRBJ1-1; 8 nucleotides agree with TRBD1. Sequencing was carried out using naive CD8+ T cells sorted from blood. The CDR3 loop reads CASSRLTGVNTEAFF. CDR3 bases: TGTGCCAGCAGCCGATTGACAGGGGTGAACACTGAAGCTTTCTTT.